These 10 T cell receptor beta chains were all obtained from the same sample, sequenced in a study of cytomegalovirus exposure and HLA in healthy donors. The PCR contained 60 Vbeta and 13 Jbeta primers. The data were produced by immunoSEQ multiplex PCR, yet TCRdb's version contains in-frame clones alone and is incomplete. The sample data list about 200,000 clones. Material for sequencing was PBMCs. The receptors shown here come from a girl aged 2-10 years in good health and CMV-seropositive.

J is TRBJ2-1 and V is TRBV11-2; 7 bases line up with TRBD2. The CDR3 extends over 15 amino acids. Germline loops: CDR1 SGHAT, CDR2 FQNNGV. The J segment lost 9 bases and the V segment lost 3 bases, leaving 11 bases of the junction unmatched. The CDR3 is CASSFIHRTGGEQFF. In DNA form, the CDR3 reads TGTGCCAGCAGCTTTATCCACAGAACGGGGGGTGAGCAGTTCTTC. The complete variable domain, with remaining parts taken from reference TRBV11-2 and TRBJ2-1, reads EAGVAQSPRYKIIEKRQSVAFWCNPISGHATLYWYQQILGQGPKLLIQFQNNGVVDDSQLPKDRFSAERLKGVDSTLKIQPAKLEDSAVYLCASSFIHRTGGEQFFGPGTRLTVL.

The chain couples TRBV2 to TRBJ1-2; possibly TRBD1 for D (6 bases). In germline, CDR1 is SNHLY, CDR2 FYNNEI. This CDR3 is 15 amino acids long. V was trimmed by 7 bases and J by 3 bases, leaving 18 bases between them. The CDR3 nucleotides are TGTGCCAGCACGGGGGGCACCGCGTCCCACTATGGCTACACCTTC. It translates to CASTGGTASHYGYTF.

The chain uses TRBV6-1 and TRBJ1-5; 11 nucleotides align to TRBD1. The germline V gene has CDR1 MNHNS and CDR2 SASEGT. The V gene end was trimmed by 6 bases and the J gene end by 6 bases; junction bases not matched to a gene: 7. This CDR3 contains 15 residues. CDR3 in DNA: TGTGCCAGCAGGACCGGGACAGGGGGTACTCAGCCCCAGCATTTT. Translated, it gives CASRTGTGGTQPQHF.

This chain connects TRBV11-2 to TRBJ2-5, with 9 bases that match TRBD1. The DNA matches TRBJ2-7 better at its end, which makes the J call doubtful. This CDR3 is 14 amino acids long. Germline CDR1 SGHAT, CDR2 FQNNGV. The CDR3 here is CASSSRDRVGEQYF. In nucleotides, the CDR3 is TGTGCCAGCAGCTCCCGGGACAGGGTAGGCGAGCAGTACTTC.

The J gene is TRBJ2-3, the V gene TRBV29-1; the D gene is possibly TRBD1 (5 bases). This CDR3 comprises 12 residues. V was trimmed by 6 bases and J by 2 bases, leaving 9 bases between them. Germline V lookup: CDR1 SQVTM, CDR2 ANQGSEA. The CDR3 sequence is CSVDINTDTQYF. In DNA, the CDR3 is TGCAGCGTGGACATTAACACAGATACGCAGTATTTT.

The DNA of the CDR3 is TGTGCCAGCAGTTTAGTTCCAGGCTCCACTGAAGCTTTCTTT. As protein: CASSLVPGSTEAFF. The chain couples TRBV27 to TRBJ1-1; the D is unclear. Germline loops: CDR1 MNHEY, CDR2 SMNVEV (reference sequence). The CDR3 is made up of 14 amino acids. V lost 2 bases, J lost 4 bases, and 11 bases lay in between.

The rearrangement uses TRBV5-6 and TRBJ2-2; 7 bases match TRBD1. The V segment lost 0 bases and the J segment 7 bases; nucleotides outside the gene matches: 3. From germline, CDR1 is SGHDT and CDR2 YYEEEE. The CDR3 has 14 residues. DNA for the CDR3: TGTGCCAGCAGCTTGGAGACAGGGATCGGGGAGCTGTTTTTT. It codes for CASSLETGIGELFF.

The chain links TRBV2 to TRBJ1-2; 9 positions match TRBD1. Germline CDR1 reads SNHLY; CDR2 reads FYNNEI. The CDR3 length is 14 residues. Losses at the gene ends were 6 bases for V and 5 bases for J; bases not matched to a gene: 7. CDR3 DNA: TGTGCCAGCAGCCCGCCGGGACAGGGATATGGCTACACCTTC. Translation gives CASSPPGQGYGYTF.

The CDR3 region has the DNA TGTGCCAGCAGTTTATGGGACAGGGGGCCAACTGAAGCTTTCTTT. The encoded protein is CASSLWDRGPTEAFF. J is TRBJ1-1 and V is TRBV27; 12 nucleotides line up with TRBD1. V dropped 1 base and J dropped 5; count of bases not matched to a gene: 2. The CDR3 loop spans 15 amino acids. Germline V gives CDR1 MNHEY, CDR2 SMNVEV (reference sequence).

The J gene is TRBJ2-6, the V gene TRBV2; possible D gene TRBD2, 5 bases. V lost 7 bases and J lost 0, with 7 bases in between. This CDR3 has 14 residues. Germline CDR1 is SNHLY and CDR2 is FYNNEI. CDR3 sequence reads: CASTAGSGANVLTF. As DNA, the CDR3 is TGTGCCAGCACCGCGGGCTCTGGGGCCAACGTCCTGACTTTC.